Listed below are T cell receptor beta chains from one sample, sequenced in a study of shared clonotypes between healthy human individuals. Repertoires were generated with immunoSEQ multiplex PCR, while TCRdb's copy carries only in-frame clones and drops some. The sample has under 2,500,000 clones, 95% seen once; the top ten hold more than 0.1%. The sample comprised naive CD4+ T cells sorted from blood. The source of these receptors is a man between 18 and 29 years old in good health. The CDR3 runs from the conserved cysteine through the conserved F or W. Size tells how often a clone was seen (once, few, many) or the class of an expanded clone, and some rows leave it out.

j_call	v_call	clone_size	cdr3_aa
TRBJ2-1	TRBV10-3	-	CAIRDGPFGDEQFF
TRBJ2-7	TRBV7-3	-	CASSFGPSSYEQYF
TRBJ1-1	TRBV6-5	-	CASSYTGPRTEAFF
TRBJ2-5	TRBV11-2	once	CASSSHPTQETQYF
TRBJ1-5	TRBV5-1	-	CASSPVGARNQPQHF
TRBJ1-1	TRBV7-9	-	CASRSGTVKTEAFF
TRBJ1-2	TRBV7-9	-	CASSVDREGYTF
TRBJ2-5	TRBV4-1	-	CASSHPGTGQETQYF
TRBJ2-3	TRBV10-1	-	CASSENIFTDTQYF
TRBJ2-7	TRBV18	-	CASSPRASGPSSYEQYF
TRBJ1-6	TRBV27	once	CASSSISSYNSPLHF
TRBJ1-6	TRBV27	-	CASSSRTDNSPLHF
TRBJ2-7	TRBV11-2	-	CASSLQLGPYEQYF
TRBJ2-5	TRBV28	-	CASSLVGAEWETQYF
TRBJ1-2	TRBV5-1	-	CASSREGVGNYGYTF
TRBJ2-5	TRBV28	-	CASGNQETQYF
TRBJ2-7	TRBV5-6	-	CASSWTAGGVIQAYEQYF
TRBJ1-2	TRBV28	-	CASSLKPGGYGYTF
TRBJ2-7	TRBV9	-	CASSVAGASEQYF
TRBJ2-1	TRBV2	-	CASSTGTSGNNEQFF
TRBJ2-2	TRBV2	-	CASTEGTSTGELFF
TRBJ2-3	TRBV11-3	-	CASSLGLAGATDTQYF
TRBJ2-1	TRBV6-5	-	CASSYSFLVGVNEQFF
TRBJ1-5	TRBV7-2	-	CASSATGGYNQPQHF
TRBJ2-5	TRBV10-3	once	CAISESHSTGKQTQYF